This is a list of T cell receptor beta chains from one sample in a study of blood T cell repertoires in COVID-19. TCRdb keeps only in-frame clones here, not all; method: immunoSEQ multiplex PCR. The data hold about 200,000 clones, with 70% to 85% observed a single time. The sequenced sample was peripheral blood. These receptors were taken from a man in his forties or fifties who had recovered from COVID-19. The CDR3 runs from the conserved cysteine through the conserved F or W. D genes are given only for firm matches. Rows may omit the clone size; those that give it use once, few, many or a size class.

>TRBJ2-3|few|-|TRBV7-8
TGTGCCAGCAGCTTAGGAGTTCCCGGTTCTAGCACAGATACGCAGTATTTT
CASSLGVPGSSTDTQYF
>TRBJ2-7|-|TRBD1|TRBV6-5
TGTGCCAGCACCCTGGACAGGGACCACGAGCAGTACTTC
CASTLDRDHEQYF
>TRBJ1-2|-|-|TRBV5-4
TGTGCCAGCAGCTTTGCACAGGGAAGGGAAAATGGCTACACCTTC
CASSFAQGRENGYTF
>TRBJ2-1|-|TRBD2|TRBV9
TGTGCCAGCAGCGTAGCCGGTAGCGGGATATACAATGAGCAGTTCTTC
CASSVAGSGIYNEQFF
>TRBJ2-4|-|-|TRBV29-1
TGCAGCGTTGAAGGTTCAGGGTACATTCAGTACTTC
CSVEGSGYIQYF
>TRBJ2-1|-|TRBD1|TRBV18
TGTGCCAGCTCACCCGGGACAGGGTATCACGATGAGCAGTTCTTC
CASSPGTGYHDEQFF
>TRBJ1-1|-|-|TRBV6-6
TGTGCCAGCAGTTACTCTCGGCAGGAGGGGAACACTGAAGCTTTCTTT
CASSYSRQEGNTEAFF
>TRBJ2-2|-|-|TRBV18
TGTGCCAGCTCACTGCTCAGCGGCACCACCGGGGAGCTGTTTTTT
CASSLLSGTTGELFF
>TRBJ1-2|-|-|TRBV29-1
TGCAGCGTTGAAGATCAGGGGTGGGGCTACACCTTC
CSVEDQGWGYTF
>TRBJ1-2|-|TRBD1|TRBV5-5
TGTGCCAGCAGCTTGCAGGGGGACTATGGCTACACCTTC
CASSLQGDYGYTF
>TRBJ2-1|-|TRBD2|TRBV7-9
TGTGCCAGCAGCTTAGGGAGCGGGAGGGCCAATGAGCAGTTCTTC
CASSLGSGRANEQFF
>TRBJ2-2|-|-|TRBV11-2
TGTGCCAGCAGCCCCGGGGGTCCGACCAACACCGGGGAGCTGTTTTTT
CASSPGGPTNTGELFF
>TRBJ2-1|-|TRBD1|TRBV5-1
TGCGCCAGCTTAGGACAGGGGGTCGGTCGACAGTTCTTC
CASLGQGVGRQFF
>TRBJ2-7|few|-|TRBV7-9
TGTGCCAGCAAAACAGGGCAGGTCTACGAGCAGTACTTC
CASKTGQVYEQYF
>TRBJ2-3|-|-|TRBV2
TGTGCCAGCAGTGAAGGTCAGGCCTTCCCCACAGATACGCAGTATTTT
CASSEGQAFPTDTQYF
>TRBJ1-1|few|-|TRBV19
TGTGCCAGTAGGACCGGCAGGGCGGCGGACACTGAAGCTTTCTTT
CASRTGRAADTEAFF
>TRBJ2-3|-|TRBD2|TRBV24-1
TGTGCCACCAGTGATGTGGGACTAGCGGGTGAAGATACGCAGTATTTT
CATSDVGLAGEDTQYF
>TRBJ1-1|-|TRBD1|TRBV29-1
TGCAGCGTTGATAACAGGGGGCTTGGGATGAACACTGAAGCTTTCTTT
CSVDNRGLGMNTEAFF
>TRBJ2-3|-|-|TRBV29-1
TGCAGCGTTGTGGGAGGAATCACAGATACGCAGTATTTT
CSVVGGITDTQYF
>TRBJ1-2|once|-|TRBV7-8
TGTGCCAGCAGCTTAGTTGGACAGAAATACTATGGCTACACCTTC
CASSLVGQKYYGYTF
>TRBJ2-7|-|TRBD2|TRBV6-4
TGTGCCAGCGGATCTAGCGGGAGGGCGGGGGAGCAGTACTTC
CASGSSGRAGEQYF
>TRBJ2-7|-|TRBD2|TRBV7-9
TGTGCCAGCAGCCAATCGGTGACTAGCGGGAACTACGAGCAGTACTTC
CASSQSVTSGNYEQYF
>TRBJ1-2|-|-|TRBV18
TGTGCCAGCTCACGTACAGGGATTGGGTCGAGTTATGGCTACACCTTC
CASSRTGIGSSYGYTF
>TRBJ2-3|few|-|TRBV30
TGTGCCTGGAGTGTACGAAGCGGCTCCACAGATACGCAGTATTTT
CAWSVRSGSTDTQYF
>TRBJ1-6|-|TRBD1|TRBV7-2
TGTGCCAGCAGCCCGCGGACAGGGAGTTCACCCCTCCACTTT
CASSPRTGSSPLHF
>TRBJ2-7|few|-|TRBV2
TGTGCCAGCAGTGGGGACAACTCCTACGAGCAGTACTTC
CASSGDNSYEQYF
>TRBJ2-1|-|TRBD2|TRBV19
TGTGCCAGTAGTATAGCCTTCCTAGCGGGAGTCTCCTACAATGAGCAGTTCTTC
CASSIAFLAGVSYNEQFF
>TRBJ1-1|-|TRBD1|TRBV6-5
TGTGCCAGCAGTTACACGACAGGGATCACTGAAGCTTTCTTT
CASSYTTGITEAFF
>TRBJ2-7|-|TRBD1|TRBV29-1
TGCAGCGTTGAGGGACAGGGGGCTCGCGAGCAGTACTTC
CSVEGQGAREQYF
>TRBJ2-7|-|TRBD1|TRBV7-2
TGTGCCAGCAGCTCTCCCGGACAGGCGAAACCGTGCTTC
CASSSPGQAKPCF
>TRBJ2-5|once|-|TRBV29-1
TGCAGCGTCACCGGGGGAGAATACCAAGAGACCCAGTACTTC
CSVTGGEYQETQYF
>TRBJ2-5|-|TRBD2|TRBV11-2
TGTGCCAGCAGCTTCAATCCGGGACTAGCTACGGAGACCCAGTACTTC
CASSFNPGLATETQYF
>TRBJ2-7|-|TRBD1|TRBV5-6
TGTGCCAGCAGCCGACAGGGATTGGGCGAGCAGTACTTC
CASSRQGLGEQYF
>TRBJ2-1|-|TRBD2|TRBV18
TGTGCCAGCTCGCGAAACGGACTAGCGGTTTACAATGAGCAGTTCTTC
CASSRNGLAVYNEQFF
>TRBJ1-2|-|TRBD1|TRBV19
TGTGCCAGTAGTAAGGGACAGCTTGCCTATGGCTACACCTTC
CASSKGQLAYGYTF
>TRBJ2-7|-|-|TRBV11-2
TGTGCCAGCAGCTTAGTAAGCGTATTAGGCTACGAGCAGTACTTC
CASSLVSVLGYEQYF
>TRBJ2-7|-|TRBD2|TRBV11-2
TGTGCCAGCAGCTTAGCCGGACTAGCGGGAGGGGCCTACGAGCAGTACTTC
CASSLAGLAGGAYEQYF
>TRBJ1-2|-|-|TRBV3-1/TRBV3-2
TGTGCCAGCAGCCAAGGGACAGCCTTACTCGATGGCTACACCTTC
CASSQGTALLDGYTF
>TRBJ2-5|-|TRBD1|TRBV19
TGTGCCAGTAGTAACAACAGGGGCCTGGGGAGCCAAGAGACCCAGTACTTC
CASSNNRGLGSQETQYF
>TRBJ1-1|-|TRBD1|TRBV7-8
TGTGCCAGCATTAGGATACAGGGGGAGACTGAAGCTTTCTTT
CASIRIQGETEAFF
>TRBJ1-5|-|-|TRBV7-2
TGTGCCAGCAGCTTAACCTCAGACAATCAGCCCCAGCATTTT
CASSLTSDNQPQHF
>TRBJ1-1|-|TRBD1|TRBV9
TGTGCCAGCAGCGCCAAACAGGGGGCTGGCACTGAAGCTTTCTTT
CASSAKQGAGTEAFF
>TRBJ2-7|-|-|TRBV18
TGTGCCAGCTCACCAGGGGGCGAATACGAGCAGTACTTC
CASSPGGEYEQYF
>TRBJ2-5|-|TRBD2|TRBV10-1
TGCGCCAGCAGTGAGTCTATGACTAGCGGGAGAGGCCAAGAGACCCAGTACTTC
CASSESMTSGRGQETQYF
>TRBJ2-7|-|-|TRBV30
TGTGCCTGGAGTGTACTGCTCGGACAGAGGCAAATCTACTTC
CAWSVLLGQRQIYF
>TRBJ2-1|-|-|TRBV11-1
TGTGCCAGCAGCTATCAAGGGGCAAGCTCCTACAATGAGCAGTTCTTC
CASSYQGASSYNEQFF
>TRBJ2-7|-|TRBD2|TRBV5-4
TGTGCCAGCAGTGAGGGTTTAGCGGGAGGGGCCTACGAGCAGTACTTC
CASSEGLAGGAYEQYF
>TRBJ2-7|-|TRBD2|TRBV14
TGTGCCAGCAGCCAGGAGAGCGGGACTGGAGACTACGAGCAGTACTTC
CASSQESGTGDYEQYF
>TRBJ1-2|-|TRBD1|TRBV19
TGTGCCAGTAACCGACAGGGGCTCGGCTACACCTTC
CASNRQGLGYTF
>TRBJ2-7|-|-|TRBV6-5
TGTGCCACCGAAGGGGGAGCCTCCTACGAGCAGTACTTC
CATEGGASYEQYF
>TRBJ2-2|once|-|TRBV1
TGCACCAGCAGCCAAATGGTCAGGCGGACGGACAGATGCCTCTTCAGCCCGAACACCGGGGAGCTGTTTTTT
CTSSQMVRRTDRCLFSPNTGELFF
>TRBJ2-3|-|TRBD2|TRBV11-3
TGTGCCAGCAGCAAAGGGACTAGCGGGAGAACAGATACGCAGTATTTT
CASSKGTSGRTDTQYF
>TRBJ2-1|-|-|TRBV9
TGTGCCAGCAGCGTACAGGGGAATGAGCAGTTCTTC
CASSVQGNEQFF
>TRBJ2-7|many|TRBD1|TRBV3-1/TRBV3-2
TGTGCCAGCAGCCCGGACAGGGGAGGGAACGAGCAGTACTTC
CASSPDRGGNEQYF
>TRBJ2-2|-|-|TRBV29-1
TGCAGCGTTGATGACTCCGGGGAGCTGTTTTTT
CSVDDSGELFF
>TRBJ2-6|-|TRBD1|TRBV4-2
TGTGCCAGCAGCCAACCCCGACAGGGGGCTGGGGCCAACGTCCTGACTTTC
CASSQPRQGAGANVLTF
>TRBJ2-1|-|-|TRBV6-5
TGTGCCAGCAGTCGCTCGGGGAGCCCGGAGCAGTTCTTC
CASSRSGSPEQFF
>TRBJ2-2|-|-|TRBV11-3
TGTGCCAGCAGCTTAGATCTTACCGGGGAGCTGTTTTTT
CASSLDLTGELFF
>TRBJ1-1|-|-|TRBV12-3/TRBV12-4
TGTGCCAGCAGGGGACAATCGAACACTGAAGCTTTCTTT
CASRGQSNTEAFF
>TRBJ2-2|-|TRBD1|TRBV6-5
TGTGCCAGCAGTCCGGGACAGGGGATCACCGGGGAGCTGTTTTTT
CASSPGQGITGELFF